This TCR beta chain derives from a study of metastatic and nonmetastatic thyroid tumors. Overall study context: Malignant thyroid and benign thyroid patients provided blood and tumor or nodule tissue whose repertoires were compared.

This clone was observed a few times. The antigen is unknown. A much larger clone lies one base from this, so it may be a read error. Other DNA sequences in the sample encode the same CDR3. Before thyroid surgery, none of the patients had received any treatment. Original analysis: The study took CDR3 differences across clinicopathological groups and made a distant-metastasis classifier for papillary thyroid cancer from them. TCRdb re-processed the PCR reads through MiXCR. It is TCRdb's table, rather than the study itself, that gives the V and J calls and clone size. Here the sample spans 15,000 to 20,000 clones, roughly 25% being singletons. The germline CDR1 and CDR2 sequences are KGHDR and SFDVKD. The CDR3 contains 16 residues. Findings and caveats of the study: As reported, TCR beta diversity in blood and tumor was significantly higher in malignant thyroid tumors than in benign nodules.

The receptor was isolated from a female donor with papillary thyroid cancer or a benign thyroid nodule (not recorded which). Some clones in this sample may be carry-over from other donors' samples. The sequencing sample was made of adjacent normal tissue. The V and J genes are TRBV24-1 and TRBJ2-1, with TRBD1 matching 9 bases. CDR3 sequence (DNA): TGCGCCACCAGTGATGGGGACAGGGAAGTAAGGGATGAGCAGTTCTTC. This gives the protein CATSDGDREVRDEQFF.